This TCR beta chain derives from a study of response to subunit inactivated influenza vaccine. V lost 2 bases to trimming and J lost 3 bases, with 11 bases between them. The CDR3 consists of 15 residues. TCRdb reprocessed the RT-PCR reads with MiXCR, giving one entry per CDR3 protein. This sample has about 780,000 distinct CDR3 sequences, with around 18% found just once. This clonotype was detected a few times. The antigen remains undetermined. Study-level findings and limits: Authors suggested few new T cells are recruited by each seasonal influenza vaccination.

This chain uses TRBV12-3 or TRBV12-4 with TRBJ2-4, with D tentatively TRBD1 (5 bases). This sequence was found in a man aged 50 or older who received an inactivated influenza vaccine. The starting material was PBMCs from blood, obtained 4 to 6 days after vaccination. The CDR3: CASSLTGQGKNIQYF. The DNA of the CDR3 is TGTGCCAGCAGTTTAACGGGTCAGGGCAAAAACATTCAGTACTTC.